The 26 T cell receptor beta chains in this list originate from one sample, sequenced in a study of metastatic and nonmetastatic thyroid tumors. TCRdb re-called the PCR reads through MiXCR. The sample includes tens of thousands of clones, roughly a quarter of them seen just once. Every patient was untreated before thyroid surgery. Sequencing used blood. All receptors come from a male donor with papillary thyroid cancer or a benign thyroid nodule (not recorded which). Some clones in this sample may be carry-over from other donors' samples.

The chain has TRBV9 and TRBJ1-2; TRBD1 agrees at 8 bases. The CDR3 runs 13 residues. With V trimmed by 5 bases and J by 5 bases, 5 bases remained unmatched. Germline lookup yields CDR1 SGDLS and CDR2 YYNGEE. The CDR3, as DNA: TGTGCCAGCAGGGGAGGACAGGGATATGGCTACACCTTC. It translates to CASRGGQGYGYTF.

The sample holds many counts of this clone. The V gene is TRBV15, the J gene TRBJ2-7, with TRBD1 matching 7 bases. Germline CDR1 is LNHNV and CDR2 is YYDKDF (reference sequence). V lost 5 bases to trimming and J lost 2 bases; unmatched junction nucleotides: 9. This CDR3 contains 15 residues. CDR3 loop: CATSPGQEVTYEQYF. The CDR3 coding sequence is TGTGCCACCAGCCCCGGACAGGAAGTAACCTACGAGCAGTACTTC.

This clone was counted ten times or more. This chain joins TRBV2 and TRBJ2-3; D gene uncertain. The CDR3 sequence is 14 residues long. Germline V lookup: CDR1 SNHLY, CDR2 FYNNEI. The germline V and J ends were trimmed by 6 bases and 2 bases, with 12 bases remaining between them. This CDR3 is CASRAYLATDTQYF. CDR3 nucleotides: TGTGCCAGCAGGGCCTACTTAGCCACAGATACGCAGTATTTT.

The chain employs TRBV28 and TRBJ1-2; possibly TRBD1 for D (5 bases). The germline V and J ends were trimmed by 9 bases and 5 bases, with 19 bases remaining between them. The CDR3 length is 14 residues. The germline gives CDR1 MDHEN, CDR2 SYDVKM. In DNA form, the CDR3 reads TGTGCCAGAAGCTCTGGGGGACGGAAATATGGCTACACCTTC. It specifies CARSSGGRKYGYTF.

This clone was counted at least ten times. This chain uses TRBV30 with TRBJ1-6, with 7 positions matching TRBD1. The CDR3 is made up of 14 amino acids. V lost 4 bases, J lost 7 bases, and 7 bases stayed unmatched. From germline, CDR1 is GTSNPN and CDR2 SVGIG (reference sequence). CDR3 loop: CAWKTGQANSPLHF. DNA of the CDR3: TGTGCCTGGAAGACCGGACAGGCCAATTCACCCCTCCACTTT.

This clone was seen more than once but under ten times. The genes are TRBV6-2 or TRBV6-3 and TRBJ2-7, with TRBD1 as a possible D gene (5 bases). The V and J ends lost 6 bases and 4 bases respectively, with 16 bases between them. This CDR3 comprises 14 residues. Per germline, CDR1 MNHEY and CDR2 SVGEGT. The DNA for the CDR3 is TGTGCCAGCAGCTTGACAGTGGCAACTTACGAGCAGTACTTC. Protein product: CASSLTVATYEQYF.

The sample holds many counts of this clone. This chain joins TRBV7-2 and TRBJ2-1; D ambiguous. In germline, CDR1 is SGHTA, CDR2 FQGNSA. Trimming stripped 5 bases from V and 7 bases from J, with 12 bases between. The CDR3 is 13 residues long. The CDR3 sequence: CASSPAAGNEQFF. For the CDR3, the DNA is TGTGCCAGCAGCCCCGCGGCCGGGAATGAGCAGTTCTTC.

This clone was observed at least ten times. The chain recombines TRBV24-1 with TRBJ1-5; the D gene is possibly TRBD1 (6 bases). Trimming shortened V by 3 bases and J by 6 bases, and 11 bases separated the two germline ends. Looked up from germline, CDR1 is KGHDR and CDR2 is SFDVKD. CDR3 size: 14 residues. The CDR3 region has the DNA TGTGCCACCAGTGATAACAGGGCAGTTCAGCCCCAGCATTTT. Translating it yields CATSDNRAVQPQHF.

This clone is categorized as medium-sized. The V and J genes are TRBV27 and TRBJ2-1, with TRBD2 matching 11 bases. V trimming: 7 bases; J trimming: 2 bases; junction bases outside the gene matches: 10. The CDR3 has 17 amino acids. The V gene's germline CDR1 is MNHEY and CDR2 SMNVEV (reference sequence). CDR3 coding DNA: TGTGCCAGCAAAGACCTTAGCGGGAGGGTGGCCTACAATGAGCAGTTCTTC. This codes for CASKDLSGRVAYNEQFF.

This clone was observed many times. This sequence joins TRBV14 and TRBJ1-3; 7 nucleotides align to TRBD1. With 5 bases clipped from V and 2 bases from J, the junction kept 6 bases outside the gene matches. Germline-derived CDR1 and CDR2 are SGHDN and FVKESK. This CDR3 is 15 amino acids long. CDR3 DNA: TGTGCCAGCAGCAGTCGACAGGGACCTGGAAACACCATATATTTT. Translating it yields CASSSRQGPGNTIYF.

V gene TRBV3-1 combines with J gene TRBJ2-5; 12 bases line up with TRBD2. The germline gives CDR1 LGHDT, CDR2 YNNKEL (reference sequence). This CDR3 has 16 residues. The V gene end was trimmed by 0 bases and the J gene end by 2 bases; junction bases not matched to a gene: 1. In DNA, the CDR3 is TGTGCCAGCAGCCAAGAACTAGCGGGGGGACAAGAGACCCAGTACTTC. Translation: CASSQELAGGQETQYF.

In its sample, this clone was seen many times. The chain recombines TRBV20-1 with TRBJ1-1; no clear D. Trimming took off 8 bases at V and 4 bases at J, with 17 bases between the two ends. Germline loops: CDR1 DFQATT, CDR2 SNEGSKA (reference sequence). The CDR3 extends over 13 amino acids. In nucleotides, the CDR3 is TGCAGTCGGACCGGTTCTATTCTCACTGAAGCTTTCTTT. Its translation is CSRTGSILTEAFF.

In this sample, this clone turned up a few times. V and J are TRBV6-1 and TRBJ2-7; the D is unclear. The germline gives CDR1 MNHNS, CDR2 SASEGT. The CDR3 runs 13 residues. V gave up 3 bases and J gave up 1 base, with 7 bases separating them. CDR3 in amino acids: CASSDDISYEQYF. The CDR3 DNA reads TGTGCCAGCAGTGACGATATTTCCTACGAGCAGTACTTC.

The J gene is TRBJ2-2, the V gene TRBV3-1, with D possibly TRBD1 on 6 matching bases. CDR1 and CDR2 from the germline V gene are LGHDT and YNNKEL (reference sequence). Trimming left V 1 base short and J 0 bases short, with 9 bases between. The CDR3 totals 16 residues. The CDR3: CASSQGTASNTGELFF. CDR3 nucleotides: TGTGCCAGCAGCCAAGGGACAGCGTCGAACACCGGGGAGCTGTTTTTT.

This clone was found many times. The chain carries TRBV3-1 and TRBJ1-6; TRBD1 might be the D (5 bases). This CDR3 is 17 amino acids long. In germline, CDR1 is LGHDT, CDR2 YNNKEL (reference sequence). V was clipped by 0 bases and J by 7 bases, with 16 bases between them. The CDR3: CASSQDRSGVGNSPLHF. The CDR3 region has the DNA TGTGCCAGCAGCCAAGATCGGTCGGGGGTGGGGAATTCACCCCTCCACTTT.

This clone was seen repeatedly, ten times or more. The same CDR3 can be traced to other DNA sequences in this sample. V is TRBV7-9 and J is TRBJ2-7; 7 bases fit TRBD2. Per germline, CDR1 SEHNR and CDR2 FQNEAQ (reference sequence). V shed 7 bases and J 3 bases; nucleotides not matched to a gene: 12. This CDR3 has 15 residues. The CDR3 region has the DNA TGTGCCAGCACCTTTGTTAGGGGACTAAGCTACGAGCAGTACTTC. Translating it yields CASTFVRGLSYEQYF.

The CDR3 coding sequence is TGTGCCAGCAGTTACTCGAAACCAGGACTAGCGGGAGGAATGCTTGGCGGGGAGCTGTTTTTT. It is translated as CASSYSKPGLAGGMLGGELFF. The chain uses TRBV6-2 or TRBV6-3 and TRBJ2-2; 14 bases align to TRBD2. The CDR3 length is 21 residues. Trimming removed 0 bases from V and 7 bases from J; junction bases left unmatched: 16. Germline loops: CDR1 MNHEY, CDR2 SVGEGT.

This clone was counted only a few times. This chain connects TRBV24-1 to TRBJ2-2; D gene unclear. CDR1 and CDR2 from the germline V gene are KGHDR and SFDVKD. The CDR3 length is 14 residues. With 1 base removed from V and 3 bases from J, the gap between germline ends came to 5 bases. CDR3 coding DNA: TGTGCCACCAGTGATTTAAGGGACACCGGGGAGCTGTTTTTT. It codes for CATSDLRDTGELFF.

This clone was seen repeatedly, ten times or more. V gene TRBV6-1 combines with J gene TRBJ1-5, with TRBD1 matching 9 bases. Germline V gene lookup returns CDR1 MNHNS and CDR2 SASEGT. The CDR3 is made up of 15 amino acids. With 5 bases clipped from V and 6 bases from J, the junction kept 8 bases outside the gene matches. CDR3 DNA: TGTGCCAGCAGTTTTTCCGGGACAGGGACTCAGCCCCAGCATTTT. Translation gives CASSFSGTGTQPQHF.

The sample holds many counts of this clone. The CDR3 here is CASSLRQGRETQYF. The DNA of the CDR3 is TGTGCCAGCAGCTTACGACAGGGGCGAGAGACCCAGTACTTC. The V and J genes are TRBV9 and TRBJ2-5, with 8 bases matching TRBD1. The CDR3 sequence is 14 residues long. V lost 4 bases to trimming and J lost 4 bases; unmatched junction nucleotides: 6. Germline V gene sequence: CDR1 SGDLS, CDR2 YYNGEE.

In its sample, this clone was seen many times. The chain employs TRBV7-8 and TRBJ2-3; the match to TRBD1 covers 8 bases. Looked up from germline, CDR1 is SGHVS and CDR2 is FQNEAQ. This CDR3 region has 16 residues. Trimming at V came to 4 bases and at J to 1 base, leaving 7 bases not matched to a gene. Here the CDR3 reads CASSSQDRAGTDTQYF. Here the CDR3 DNA reads TGTGCCAGCAGCTCACAGGACAGGGCCGGCACAGATACGCAGTATTTT.

The rearrangement joins TRBV11-2 to TRBJ2-6; D is uncertain. Trimming took off 3 bases at V and 0 bases at J, with 12 bases between the two ends. Per the germline V gene, CDR1 is SGHAT and CDR2 is FQNNGV. The CDR3 loop spans 17 amino acids. CDR3 amino acids: CASSFRLNSSGANVLTF. The DNA of the CDR3 is TGTGCCAGCAGCTTCCGACTCAACAGCTCTGGGGCCAACGTCCTGACTTTC.

In its sample, this clone is medium-sized. The chain links TRBV5-1 to TRBJ2-7; 9 nucleotides align to TRBD1. Germline V gives CDR1 SGHRS, CDR2 YFSETQ. The CDR3 has 15 residues. Trimming removed 3 bases from V and 5 bases from J; junction bases left unmatched: 9. The CDR3 spells CASSYSQGAIDEQYF. The CDR3 DNA is TGCGCCAGCAGCTACTCACAGGGGGCAATCGACGAGCAGTACTTC.

Ten or more counts support this clone. This chain uses TRBV9 with TRBJ2-3, with TRBD1 matching over 8 bases. The CDR3 contains 14 residues. V dropped 4 bases and J dropped 3; count of bases not matched to a gene: 4. Germline loops: CDR1 SGDLS, CDR2 YYNGEE. This CDR3 reads CASSYGQGTDTQYF. CDR3 sequence (DNA): TGTGCCAGCAGCTACGGACAGGGTACAGATACGCAGTATTTT.

This clone is medium-sized within its sample. The chain recombines TRBV6-2 or TRBV6-3 with TRBJ2-7, with 11 bases aligning to TRBD1. The CDR3 has 17 residues. Germline CDR1 MNHEY, CDR2 SVGEGT. J was trimmed by 2 bases and V by 8 bases; bases with no gene match: 14. The DNA of the CDR3 is TGTGCCAGCCAGTCACCATGGCCGGGACAGGGGGCCTACGAGCAGTACTTC. Its translation: CASQSPWPGQGAYEQYF.

Ten or more counts support this clone. The chain uses TRBV3-1 and TRBJ2-1; D might be TRBD1 (5 bases). The CDR3 has 14 residues. The germline CDR1 and CDR2 sequences are LGHDT and YNNKEL (reference sequence). Trimming stripped 1 base from V and 9 bases from J, with 13 bases between. Here the CDR3 reads CASSQGAGRSEQFF. The CDR3 DNA sequence: TGTGCCAGCAGCCAAGGGGCAGGGCGGAGTGAGCAGTTCTTC.